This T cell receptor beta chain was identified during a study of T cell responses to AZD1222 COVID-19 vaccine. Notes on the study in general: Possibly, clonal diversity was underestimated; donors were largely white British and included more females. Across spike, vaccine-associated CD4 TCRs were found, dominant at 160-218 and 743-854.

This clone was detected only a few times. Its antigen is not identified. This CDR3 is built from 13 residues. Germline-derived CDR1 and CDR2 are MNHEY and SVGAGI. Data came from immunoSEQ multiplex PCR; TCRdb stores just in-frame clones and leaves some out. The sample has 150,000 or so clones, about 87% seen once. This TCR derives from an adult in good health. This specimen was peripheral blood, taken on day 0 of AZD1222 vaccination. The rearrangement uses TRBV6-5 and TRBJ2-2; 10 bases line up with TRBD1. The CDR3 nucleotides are TGTGCATCGGGACAGGGGTTTCCCGGGGAGCTGTTTTTT. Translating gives CASGQGFPGELFF.